This is a list of T cell receptor beta chains from one sample in a study of T cell repertoires in cytomegalovirus infection. In TCRdb, the reads were re-called with MiXCR into one record per CDR3 protein. This sample has some 280,000 distinct CDR3 sequences, with roughly 15% found just once. Sequenced input: PBMCs. The receptors shown here come from a human donor in good health (CMV status not recorded). Some clones in this sample may be carry-over from other donors' samples. Each CDR3 is given with its conserved first and last residue. D genes are given only for firm matches. Some rows mark clone size as missing; the rest say once, few, many or name a class of expanded clone.

size: NA; J: TRBJ2-6; D: NA; V: TRBV12-3/TRBV12-4; length: 16; DNA: TGTGCCAGCAGTCCGAAGACAGATTATGGGGCCAACGTCCTGACTTTC; CDR3: CASSPKTDYGANVLTF
size: few; J: TRBJ2-5; D: TRBD2; V: TRBV5-4; length: 14; DNA: TGTGCCAGCAGTCCCGCTGTAGCGGGAGAGACCCAGTACTTC; CDR3: CASSPAVAGETQYF
size: many; J: TRBJ2-3; D: NA; V: TRBV4-3; length: 15; DNA: TGCGCCAGCAGCCGGAACAGAGCTTCCACAGATACGCAGTATTTT; CDR3: CASSRNRASTDTQYF
size: NA; J: TRBJ1-1; D: NA; V: TRBV4-1; length: 13; DNA: TGCGCCAGCAGCCAAGGGGAGTTATTAGGAGCTTTCTTT; CDR3: CASSQGELLGAFF
size: many; J: TRBJ1-1; D: NA; V: TRBV6-1; length: 13; DNA: TGTGCCAGTGAAATGGCAGGGTTGAATGAAGCTTTCTTT; CDR3: CASEMAGLNEAFF
size: many; J: TRBJ2-7; D: TRBD1; V: TRBV7-8; length: 15; DNA: TGTGCCAGCAGCTTACCCCGGGACAGGTCCTACGAGCAGTACTTC; CDR3: CASSLPRDRSYEQYF
size: NA; J: TRBJ1-5; D: NA; V: TRBV19; length: 12; DNA: TGTGCCAGCAACAGGGTCGATCAGCCCCAGCATTTT; CDR3: CASNRVDQPQHF
size: NA; J: TRBJ1-2; D: NA; V: TRBV2; length: 15; DNA: TGTGCCAGCAGTTTAGTATCGAGCGGCCCCTATGGCTACACCTTC; CDR3: CASSLVSSGPYGYTF
size: few; J: TRBJ2-3; D: TRBD2; V: TRBV18; length: 15; DNA: TGTGCCAGCTCACCACAGGGACTACCCACAGATACGCAGTATTTT; CDR3: CASSPQGLPTDTQYF
size: NA; J: TRBJ2-1; D: TRBD2; V: TRBV5-1; length: 15; DNA: TGCGCCAGCAGCTCGCGGGCGGGAGGGCCTAGTGAGCAGTTCTTC; CDR3: CASSSRAGGPSEQFF
size: few; J: TRBJ2-3; D: TRBD2; V: TRBV20-1; length: 17; DNA: TGCAGTGCTGAAAAAAGGTCGCGCGGGGGGGCCCCAGATACGCAGTATTTT; CDR3: CSAEKRSRGGAPDTQYF
size: NA; J: TRBJ1-5; D: NA; V: TRBV13; length: 14; DNA: TGTGCCAGCAGCTTAGGCAGGGTGGGTCAGCCCCAGCATTTT; CDR3: CASSLGRVGQPQHF
size: few; J: TRBJ2-3; D: TRBD2; V: TRBV28; length: 17; DNA: TGTGCCAGCAGCCCACCGGCCGGGACTAAGAACACAGATACGCAGTATTTT; CDR3: CASSPPAGTKNTDTQYF
size: few; J: TRBJ1-5; D: TRBD1; V: TRBV6-2/TRBV6-3; length: 16; DNA: TGTGCCAGCAGTACCCCGGACAGGGGGGTGCATCAGCCCCAGCATTTT; CDR3: CASSTPDRGVHQPQHF
size: many; J: TRBJ1-1; D: TRBD1; V: TRBV10-3; length: 15; DNA: TGTGCCATCAGTAAAAACAGGGGGCTGGACACTGAAGCTTTCTTT; CDR3: CAISKNRGLDTEAFF
size: few; J: TRBJ1-5; D: TRBD1; V: TRBV7-2; length: 15; DNA: TGTGCCAGCAGCCTAAGGACAGGGGGCTTTCAGCCCCAGCATTTT; CDR3: CASSLRTGGFQPQHF
size: NA; J: TRBJ2-2; D: TRBD2; V: TRBV6-8; length: 16; DNA: TGTGCCAGCAGTTTGCTAGCGGGGGGTCCATGGGGGGAGCTGTTTTTT; CDR3: CASSLLAGGPWGELFF
size: few; J: TRBJ2-2; D: NA; V: TRBV29-1; length: 13; DNA: TGCAGCGTTGGGTCCTTAACCGGCGGGGAGCTGTTTTTT; CDR3: CSVGSLTGGELFF
size: many; J: TRBJ1-1; D: NA; V: TRBV12-3/TRBV12-4; length: 12; DNA: TGTGCCAGCAGTTTTTATGGCACTGAAGCTTTCTTT; CDR3: CASSFYGTEAFF
size: few; J: TRBJ1-6; D: NA; V: TRBV14; length: 18; DNA: TGTGCCAGCAGCCAAAAGGTGGGACCGAGCTCCTATAATTCACCCCTCCACTTT; CDR3: CASSQKVGPSSYNSPLHF
size: many; J: TRBJ2-1; D: TRBD2; V: TRBV7-8; length: 17; DNA: TGTGCCAGCAGCTCACCTCCCTGGACTAGCGGAAACAATGAGCAGTTCTTC; CDR3: CASSSPPWTSGNNEQFF
size: many; J: TRBJ2-7; D: NA; V: TRBV4-3; length: 16; DNA: TGCGCCAGCAGCCAAGGAAACAGGGGGGGTTCCTACGAGCAGTACTTC; CDR3: CASSQGNRGGSYEQYF
size: few; J: TRBJ2-1; D: TRBD2; V: TRBV19; length: 13; DNA: TGTGCCAGTTTGGGACTAGCGTCCAATGAGCAGTTCTTC; CDR3: CASLGLASNEQFF
size: many; J: TRBJ2-1; D: NA; V: TRBV7-8; length: 15; DNA: TGTGCCAGCAGCTCCACAGGGCGGGTTGGGAATGAGCAGTTCTTC; CDR3: CASSSTGRVGNEQFF
size: many; J: TRBJ2-5; D: NA; V: TRBV7-2; length: 13; DNA: TGTGCCAGCAGCTTAGATAGGGTGGAGACCCAGTACTTC; CDR3: CASSLDRVETQYF
size: few; J: TRBJ2-1; D: TRBD2; V: TRBV6-5; length: 16; DNA: TGTGCCAGCAGTTACTGGAGCGGGAGCTCGTACAATGAGCAGTTCTTC; CDR3: CASSYWSGSSYNEQFF
size: many; J: TRBJ1-1; D: NA; V: TRBV12-3/TRBV12-4; length: 15; DNA: TGTGCCAGCAGTTTAGCGCCTGTCATGAACACTGAAGCTTTCTTT; CDR3: CASSLAPVMNTEAFF
size: many; J: TRBJ1-4; D: NA; V: TRBV7-2; length: 16; DNA: TGTGCCAGCAGCCCCTATCAAAGGACAACTAATGAAAAACTGTTTTTT; CDR3: CASSPYQRTTNEKLFF
size: few; J: TRBJ2-1; D: TRBD1; V: TRBV20-1; length: 13; DNA: TGCAGTGCTCCAGGGACAGGGGTCAATGAGCAGTTCTTC; CDR3: CSAPGTGVNEQFF
size: few; J: TRBJ2-1; D: NA; V: TRBV4-2; length: 15; DNA: TGTGCCAGCAGCCCCCCCAGGGCAGCGGACAATGAGCAGTTCTTC; CDR3: CASSPPRAADNEQFF
size: NA; J: TRBJ1-5; D: NA; V: TRBV20-1; length: 12; DNA: TGCAGTGCTAGAATGGGGGGGAAACCCCAGCATTTT; CDR3: CSARMGGKPQHF
size: many; J: TRBJ2-2; D: NA; V: TRBV7-3; length: 15; DNA: TGTGCCAGCAGCTTATTCCCAGGGCCCACCGGGGAGCTGTTTTTT; CDR3: CASSLFPGPTGELFF
size: NA; J: TRBJ2-3; D: NA; V: TRBV11-2; length: 12; DNA: TGTGCCTGTACGACCGGTTCGGATACGCAGTATTTT; CDR3: CACTTGSDTQYF
size: NA; J: TRBJ1-2; D: NA; V: TRBV12-3/TRBV12-4; length: 13; DNA: TGTGCCAGCAGTCGAATGGACAGCTATGGCTACACCTTC; CDR3: CASSRMDSYGYTF
size: NA; J: TRBJ2-2; D: NA; V: TRBV20-1; length: 13; DNA: TGCAGTGCTACGGGACTCACCACCGGGGAGCTGTTTTTT; CDR3: CSATGLTTGELFF
size: few; J: TRBJ1-2; D: TRBD1; V: TRBV29-1; length: 12; DNA: TGCAGCGTTGGACAGGGGGGCAGCGGCTACACCTTC; CDR3: CSVGQGGSGYTF
size: many; J: TRBJ2-3; D: NA; V: TRBV2; length: 13; DNA: TGTGCCAGCAGTGAATCGTTGCAGTCCACGCAGTATTTT; CDR3: CASSESLQSTQYF
size: NA; J: TRBJ1-5; D: TRBD1; V: TRBV18; length: 15; DNA: TGTGCCAGCTCACCATCCCAGGGGGGAAATCAGCCCCAGCATTTT; CDR3: CASSPSQGGNQPQHF
size: NA; J: TRBJ2-2; D: NA; V: TRBV7-3; length: 14; DNA: TGTGCCAGCAGCCCACCCACAGACACCGGGGAGCTGTTTTTT; CDR3: CASSPPTDTGELFF
size: NA; J: TRBJ2-3; D: TRBD2; V: TRBV20-1; length: 15; DNA: TGCAGTGCTCTGCCGGGACTAGCTATTTCGGATACGCAGTATTTT; CDR3: CSALPGLAISDTQYF
size: NA; J: TRBJ2-7; D: NA; V: TRBV29-1; length: 12; DNA: TGCAGCGTTGCCGACACCACCTACGAGCAGTACTTC; CDR3: CSVADTTYEQYF
size: NA; J: TRBJ2-7; D: NA; V: TRBV28; length: 12; DNA: TGTGCCAGCATCGGAGGCTCCTACGAGCAGTACTTC; CDR3: CASIGGSYEQYF
size: many; J: TRBJ2-3; D: NA; V: TRBV6-4; length: 15; DNA: TGTGCCAGCAGTGACTCGATAGAGGGCACAGATACGCAGTATTTT; CDR3: CASSDSIEGTDTQYF
size: many; J: TRBJ2-1; D: NA; V: TRBV7-2; length: 19; DNA: TGTGCCAGCAGCTCCCACGTGCCGGGAGCGGGTCACAACTACAATGAGCAGTTCTTC; CDR3: CASSSHVPGAGHNYNEQFF
size: many; J: TRBJ1-6; D: NA; V: TRBV7-2; length: 14; DNA: TGTGCCAGCAGCCGATGGACAGAAAATTCACCCCTCCACTTT; CDR3: CASSRWTENSPLHF
size: few; J: TRBJ2-3; D: NA; V: TRBV10-3; length: 16; DNA: TGTGCCATCAGTGACCCCCAGGTGGAAAAGGTAGATACGCAGTATTTT; CDR3: CAISDPQVEKVDTQYF
size: many; J: TRBJ2-3; D: TRBD2; V: TRBV6-2/TRBV6-3; length: 20; DNA: TGTGCCAGCAGTTACGAACTGGGACTAGCGGGGGTGAGACTCACAGATACGCAGTATTTT; CDR3: CASSYELGLAGVRLTDTQYF
size: NA; J: TRBJ1-1; D: NA; V: TRBV13; length: 13; DNA: TGTGCCAGCAGCCCCCCTTTCCCCACTGAAGCTTTCTTT; CDR3: CASSPPFPTEAFF
size: few; J: TRBJ2-7; D: TRBD1; V: TRBV14; length: 14; DNA: TGTGCCAGCACCCCAGGGACAGGAACCTACGAGCAGTACTTC; CDR3: CASTPGTGTYEQYF
size: NA; J: TRBJ2-7; D: TRBD2; V: TRBV20-1; length: 14; DNA: TGCAGTGCCCCCCTGGTTAGCGGGAGCTGGGAGCAGTACTTC; CDR3: CSAPLVSGSWEQYF
size: NA; J: TRBJ2-7; D: TRBD2; V: TRBV20-1; length: 18; DNA: TGCAGTGCTCTACCCGGGACTAGCGGGAGGAAACCCAACTACGAGCAGTACTTC; CDR3: CSALPGTSGRKPNYEQYF
size: few; J: TRBJ2-7; D: NA; V: TRBV10-3; length: 12; DNA: TGTGCCAGCCAGGGGGGGAACTACGAGCAGTACTTC; CDR3: CASQGGNYEQYF
size: many; J: TRBJ2-7; D: NA; V: TRBV7-2; length: 13; DNA: TGTGCCAGCAGCTTAGCGCCGCTGGACGAGCAGTACTTC; CDR3: CASSLAPLDEQYF
size: many; J: TRBJ2-3; D: NA; V: TRBV12-3/TRBV12-4; length: 15; DNA: TGTGCCAGCAGTTTGAGGCGGCTGGACACAGATACGCAGTATTTT; CDR3: CASSLRRLDTDTQYF